The TCR beta chain described here comes from a study of blood T cell repertoires in COVID-19. Seattle patient enrollment occurred during active infection, with longitudinal follow-up thereafter. TCRdb keeps only in-frame clones here, not all; method: immunoSEQ multiplex PCR. The data hold roughly 150,000 clones, with around 90% observed a single time. Germline-derived CDR1 and CDR2 are LNHDA and SQIVND (reference sequence). V was pared by 2 bases and J by 1 base, with 8 bases between. The CDR3 runs to 14 residues. The sequenced sample consisted of peripheral blood. The receptor comes from an elderly woman with COVID-19, enrolled during active disease. The chain links TRBV19 to TRBJ1-1, with no clear D. The CDR3 DNA sequence: TGTGCCAGTAGTATATTATCCCCGAACACTGAAGCTTTCTTT. It encodes CASSILSPNTEAFF.